This TCR beta chain was captured by sequencing in a study of identical twins. General observations from the study: Among out-of-frame alpha sequences shared by twins, low generation probability occurred in excess. While abundant cord blood beta clonotypes carried fewer insertions, memory repertoires showed no such pattern.

Healthy Caucasians alone served as donors. CDR3 length equals 12 residues. Germline CDR1 and CDR2: KGHDR and SFDVKD. V lost 7 bases, J lost 12 bases, and 15 bases lay in between. With template switching, a universal primer site was added, and the cDNA carried unique molecular identifiers. TCRdb fed the 5' RACE reads into MiXCR, producing one record per CDR3 protein. Of approximately 700,000 distinct CDR3 sequences listed, roughly 6% were seen once; the top ten hold roughly 1.6%. This clonotype was counted ten times or more. The antigen remains unidentified. This sequence joins TRBV24-1 and TRBJ1-5, with a weak D call TRBD1 (5 bases). Sequenced sample: naive T cells sorted from blood. This receptor was identified in a man between 18 and 35 years old in good health. CDR3 amino acids: CATSGSPQGQHF. CDR3 bases: TGTGCCACCAGCGGTTCCCCCCAGGGCCAGCATTTT.